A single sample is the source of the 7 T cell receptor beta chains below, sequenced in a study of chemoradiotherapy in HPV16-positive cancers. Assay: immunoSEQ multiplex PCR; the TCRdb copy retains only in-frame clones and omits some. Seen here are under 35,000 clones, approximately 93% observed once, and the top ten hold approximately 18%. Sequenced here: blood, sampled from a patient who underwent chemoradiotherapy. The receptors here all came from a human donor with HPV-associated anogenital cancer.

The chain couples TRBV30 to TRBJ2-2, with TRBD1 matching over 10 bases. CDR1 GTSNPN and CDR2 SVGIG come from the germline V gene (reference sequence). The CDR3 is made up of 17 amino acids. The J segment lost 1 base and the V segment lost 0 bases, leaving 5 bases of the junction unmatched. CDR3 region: CAWSVRGTGVNTGELFF. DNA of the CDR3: TGTGCCTGGAGTGTACGAGGGACAGGGGTGAACACCGGGGAGCTGTTTTTT.

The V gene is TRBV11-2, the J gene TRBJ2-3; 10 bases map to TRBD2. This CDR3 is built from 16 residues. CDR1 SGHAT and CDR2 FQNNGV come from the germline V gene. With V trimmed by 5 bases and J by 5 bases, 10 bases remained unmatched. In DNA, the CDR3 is TGTGCCAGCAGCAAGACTAGCGGGCGCCATGTAGATACGCAGTATTTT. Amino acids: CASSKTSGRHVDTQYF.

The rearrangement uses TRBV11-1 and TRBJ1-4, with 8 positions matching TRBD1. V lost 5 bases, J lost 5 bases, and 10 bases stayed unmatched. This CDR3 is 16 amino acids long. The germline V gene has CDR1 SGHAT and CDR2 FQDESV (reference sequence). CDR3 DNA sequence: TGTGCCAGCAGCAAATCCAGGGGGCGCCGGAATGAAAAACTGTTTTTT. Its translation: CASSKSRGRRNEKLFF.

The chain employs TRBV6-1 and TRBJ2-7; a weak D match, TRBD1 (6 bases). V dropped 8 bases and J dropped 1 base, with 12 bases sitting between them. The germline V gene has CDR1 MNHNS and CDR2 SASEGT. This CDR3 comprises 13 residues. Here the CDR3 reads CASAQGISYEQYF. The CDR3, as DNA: TGTGCCAGCGCACAGGGTATATCCTACGAGCAGTACTTC.

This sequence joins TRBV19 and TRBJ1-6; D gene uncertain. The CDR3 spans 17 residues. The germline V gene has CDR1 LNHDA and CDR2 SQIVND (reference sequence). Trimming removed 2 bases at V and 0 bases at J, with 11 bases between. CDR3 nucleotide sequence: TGTGCCAGTAGTATATCGTCGTTTAGCTCCTATAATTCACCCCTCCACTTT. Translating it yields CASSISSFSSYNSPLHF.

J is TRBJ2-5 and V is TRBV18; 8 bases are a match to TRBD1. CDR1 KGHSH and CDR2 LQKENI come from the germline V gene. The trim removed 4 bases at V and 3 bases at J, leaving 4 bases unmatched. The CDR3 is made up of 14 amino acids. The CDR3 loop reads CASSLRTGKETQYF. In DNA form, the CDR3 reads TGTGCCAGCTCACTCCGGACAGGGAAAGAGACCCAGTACTTC.

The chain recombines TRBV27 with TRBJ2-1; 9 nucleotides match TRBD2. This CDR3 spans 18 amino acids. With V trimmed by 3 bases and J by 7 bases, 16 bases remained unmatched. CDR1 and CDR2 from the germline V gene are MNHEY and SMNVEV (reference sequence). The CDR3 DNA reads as TGTGCCAGCAGTTTTCTACGGAAAGCGGGAGGACCTGAGAATGAGCAGTTCTTC. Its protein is CASSFLRKAGGPENEQFF.